This paragraph reports one T cell receptor beta chain. Its target is not known. The data belong to a study of cytomegalovirus exposure and HLA in healthy donors. Germline CDR1 and CDR2: SGDLS and YYNGEE. The CDR3 is 14 residues long. Trimming pared 0 bases from V and 1 base from J, leaving 6 bases between. The study's findings and limits: The Asian-associated ancestry cluster reportedly had fewer N-insertions than the roughly 720-donor mean in a later analysis.

Amplification used 60 Vbeta primers and 13 Jbeta primers. Data came from immunoSEQ multiplex PCR; TCRdb stores just in-frame clones and leaves some out. The table lists about 170,000 clones, about 79% of them singletons, with about 0.91% in the top ten. The chain has TRBV9 and TRBJ2-3, with D tentatively TRBD1 (5 bases). The TCR was taken from a woman between 45 and 60 years old in good health and CMV-seropositive. Sequenced sample: PBMCs. The CDR3 loop reads CASSVGQRTDTQYF. CDR3 coding DNA: TGTGCCAGCAGCGTAGGACAGCGCACAGATACGCAGTATTTT.